The sequence of this TCR beta chain was determined in a study of shared clonotypes between healthy human individuals. A word on this clone: Within the sample, other DNA sequences also encode this same CDR3.

The junction had 5 bases not matched to a gene; V was cut back by 5 bases and J by 2 bases. The CDR3 is 14 residues long. Germline values: CDR1 MDHEN, CDR2 SYDVKM. Assay execution took place at the deep level. Generated by immunoSEQ multiplex PCR, the TCRdb table keeps only in-frame clones and is missing some. Of fewer than 850,000 clones detected, around 96% appear once; the ten largest clones hold roughly 0.23%. Naive CD8 cells lacked CD45RO, underwent positive selection for CCR7 and left out terminally differentiated effector memory CD45RA+ cells. The sequenced sample was naive CD8+ T cells sorted from blood. This sequence originates from a man between 25 and 39 years old in good health. The chain carries TRBV28 and TRBJ2-7; the match to TRBD1 covers 8 bases. For the CDR3, the DNA is TGTGCCAGCAGTCCTACAGGGGGGCCCTACGAGCAGTACTTC. Translating it yields CASSPTGGPYEQYF.